This T cell receptor (beta chain) was captured in a study of blood T cell repertoires in COVID-19. At the level of the study: Samples taken during acute and convalescent COVID-19 were collected in the United States, Italy and Spain.

Living in 24 US areas, the participants were between roughly 18 and 95 years of age. The count of this clone is one. The CDR3 extends over 14 amino acids. After removal of 2 bases from V and 7 bases from J, the junction contained 2 bases not matched to a gene. From germline, CDR1 is SGHTA and CDR2 FQGNSA. The repertoire was sequenced with immunoSEQ multiplex PCR; TCRdb's copy has only in-frame clones and lacks some. The top ten clones hold over 1% of a sample with 200,000 to 250,000 clones, 70% to 90% of them seen once. This chain connects TRBV7-2 to TRBJ2-2; 9 nucleotides match TRBD2. The TCR was taken from a man aged 25-45 years who had recovered from COVID-19. Specimen: PBMCs or T cells enriched from blood (not recorded which). DNA for the CDR3: TGTGCCAGCAGCTTATGGCGGGGGGGCGGGGAGCTGTTTTTT. This codes for CASSLWRGGGELFF.